Detailed here is one TCR beta chain. What it binds is not known. The time point here: cycle 4 day 1 (C4D1), after less than 7 weeks of nivolumab. There was relapse after autologous stem cell transplantation in every patient, and there was variation in brentuximab vedotin exposure. Magnetic depletion of unwanted cells isolated CD4+ T cells from thawed PBMCs. The data were taken from a study of PD-1 blockade in classical Hodgkin lymphoma. Overall study: On a schedule of every 2 weeks, patients received nivolumab 3 mg/kg intravenously.

This CDR3 region has 16 residues. The germline V and J ends were trimmed by 1 base and 4 bases, with 14 bases remaining between them. Per germline, CDR1 MGHRA and CDR2 YSYEKL. Profiled with immunoSEQ multiplex PCR; TCRdb holds only in-frame clones, not every one. In the table there are 15,000 to 20,000 clones, around 70% of which are singletons. The study, taken as a whole, reports: Complete responders matched newly diagnosed patients in baseline diversity.

The sequencing used CD4+ T cells from blood, collected before the fourth cycle of nivolumab. This sequence originates from a human donor with classical Hodgkin lymphoma. V usage is TRBV4-1 and J usage is TRBJ2-1; a possible D gene is TRBD1 (5 bases). CDR3 in amino acids: CASSQASTAPYNEQFF. The CDR3 DNA sequence: TGCGCCAGCAGCCAAGCTTCGACAGCACCTTACAATGAGCAGTTCTTC.